These T cell receptor beta chains were read from a single sample in a study of blood T cells in healthy people across ages. A single record per CDR3 protein comes from TCRdb applying MiXCR to the 5' RACE reads. This table has some 320,000 distinct CDR3 sequences, about 25% appearing once. The sample consisted of blood. These receptors were obtained from a woman in her 70s in good health. The CDR3 runs from the conserved cysteine through the conserved F or W. D genes are given only for firm matches. For some rows the clone size is stated as once, few or many, or as a class when expanded; others skip it.

j_call clone_size v_call d_call cdr3_nt cdr3_aa
TRBJ1-2 . TRBV7-9 . TGTGCCAGCAGCTTAGCGTCCCTTCGTGGCTACACCTTC CASSLASLRGYTF
TRBJ2-5 few TRBV20-1 . TGCAGTGCCAGCACAGATAAAGAGACCCAGTACTTC CSASTDKETQYF
TRBJ2-3 . TRBV29-1 . TGCAGCGTTGAAGTCAGATCGGATACGCAGTATTTT CSVEVRSDTQYF
TRBJ2-3 . TRBV7-3 . TGTGCCAGCAGCTCCGGGACCCAAGGAGATACGCAGTATTTT CASSSGTQGDTQYF
TRBJ1-1 few TRBV20-1 . TGCAGTGCTAGTGAATTTGGGAACACTGAAGCTTTCTTT CSASEFGNTEAFF
TRBJ2-2 few TRBV24-1 TRBD1 TGTGCCACCAGTGACACCGGGACAGGCTTTCCCGGGGAGCTGTTTTTT CATSDTGTGFPGELFF
TRBJ2-3 . TRBV7-3 . TGTGCCAGCAGCGAAAGATCGGGAGCAGATACGCAGTATTTT CASSERSGADTQYF
TRBJ2-7 . TRBV12-3/TRBV12-4 . TGTGCCAGCAGTTTATCGGGTCGAGCCTCCTACGAGCAGTACTTC CASSLSGRASYEQYF
TRBJ2-1 many TRBV20-1 . TGCAGTGCTCGGGGGGCCACTGAGCAGTTCTTC CSARGATEQFF
TRBJ2-2 . TRBV12-3/TRBV12-4 TRBD2 TGTGCCAGCAGTCCCCGGGAGGGCCCCGGGGAGCTGTTTTTT CASSPREGPGELFF
TRBJ1-2 few TRBV7-2 . TGTGCCAGCAGCCTCCAGGGCCGCTATGGCTACACCTTC CASSLQGRYGYTF
TRBJ2-5 . TRBV12-3/TRBV12-4 TRBD2 TGTGCCAGCAGTTTTAACTCGGCGGGAGGAGAGACCCAGTACTTC CASSFNSAGGETQYF
TRBJ2-3 . TRBV2 . TGTGCCAGCATTAGAGAAATAACAGATACGCAGTATTTT CASIREITDTQYF
TRBJ2-7 few TRBV28 . TGTGCCAGCAGTCCCCCTCAGAGGCTCTACGAGCAGTACTTC CASSPPQRLYEQYF
TRBJ1-1 many TRBV5-4 . TGTGCCAGCAGCTTGGGAGGCCGTGAAGCTTTCTTT CASSLGGREAFF
TRBJ2-1 few TRBV5-1 . TGCGCCAGCAGCTTGGCCCCCCCAGGGTCGGGGGCCAATGAGCAGTTCTTC CASSLAPPGSGANEQFF
TRBJ1-3 . TRBV7-8 TRBD1 TGTGCCAGCAGCTTAAGGACCGGGACAGGGTCTGGAAACACCATATATTTT CASSLRTGTGSGNTIYF
TRBJ2-5 few TRBV4-1 . TGCGCCAGCAGCCAAGGACTAGTCGTTGGAGAGACCCAGTACTTC CASSQGLVVGETQYF
TRBJ1-5 . TRBV6-1 TRBD1 TGTGCCAGCAGTGAAGCACAGGGGGAAGGTCAGCCCCAGCATTTT CASSEAQGEGQPQHF
TRBJ2-4 few TRBV28 . TGTGCCAGCAGTTTATGGGCCCAGGGCCCCCAAAACATTCAGTACTTC CASSLWAQGPQNIQYF
TRBJ2-1 many TRBV2 . TGTGCCAGCAGTGACGGCCCCCTCTCCTACAATGAGCAGTTCTTC CASSDGPLSYNEQFF
TRBJ2-7 few TRBV7-2 TRBD2 TGTGCCAGCAGCCATCGTGGACTAGCGGGCTCCGAGCAGTACTTC CASSHRGLAGSEQYF
TRBJ2-7 . TRBV29-1 TRBD1 TGCAGCGTTGGGGGACAGGGGACCTACGAGCAGTACTTC CSVGGQGTYEQYF
TRBJ2-4 few TRBV18 . TGTGCCAGCTCACCCCTCGAGAGATTAGCCAAAAACATTCAGTACTTC CASSPLERLAKNIQYF
TRBJ2-1 . TRBV7-2 TRBD2 TGTGCCAGCAGCTTAGGTAGCGGGGACTACAATGAGCAGTTCTTC CASSLGSGDYNEQFF
TRBJ1-5 . TRBV20-1 . TGCAGTGCTAGAGCCCCCGGGGCTCAGCCCCAGCATTTT CSARAPGAQPQHF
TRBJ2-4 . TRBV3-1 . TGTGCCAGCAGCCAACCGGACGTGCTCTTAGCCAAAAACATTCAGTACTTC CASSQPDVLLAKNIQYF
TRBJ1-5 few TRBV18 . TGTGCCAGCTCACCTACAACGGATCAGCCCCAGCATTTT CASSPTTDQPQHF
TRBJ2-7 . TRBV20-1 . TGCAGTGCTAGAGGGTTCCACGGAGAAATATACTACGAGCAGTACTTC CSARGFHGEIYYEQYF
TRBJ2-7 . TRBV7-2 TRBD2 TGTGCCAGCAGACAACCCGGGACTAGCACCCACGAGCAGTACTTC CASRQPGTSTHEQYF
TRBJ2-1 few TRBV27 TRBD2 TGTGCCAGCAGTCCGGTCGATATAGCGGGAATAAACAATGAGCAGTTCTTC CASSPVDIAGINNEQFF
TRBJ2-1 . TRBV5-1 TRBD1 TGCGCCAGCGAATCGGGGGACAGGGGGACGAATGAGCAGTTCTTC CASESGDRGTNEQFF
TRBJ2-1 . TRBV9 . TGTGCCAGCAGCGCCCACTTTGAAGACGCTGAGCAGTTCTTC CASSAHFEDAEQFF
TRBJ2-7 . TRBV20-1 . TGCAGTGCTGGGGGGCCGAGCGAGCAGTACTTC CSAGGPSEQYF
TRBJ2-4 few TRBV12-3/TRBV12-4 . TGTGCCAGCTTGGGCCCCAACCAAAAAACCAAAAACATTCAGTACTTC CASLGPNQKTKNIQYF
TRBJ2-3 few TRBV6-1 TRBD2 TGTGCCAGCAGTGCAGCGGGAGCTTTAGATACGCAGTATTTT CASSAAGALDTQYF
TRBJ2-7 . TRBV2 . TGTGCCAGCCGGGAGTCCTACGAGCAGTACTTC CASRESYEQYF
TRBJ2-1 . TRBV20-1 . TGCAGTGCTAGACCTGTCGGGCAGGGGTCCCACAATGAGCAGTTCTTC CSARPVGQGSHNEQFF
TRBJ2-1 . TRBV29-1 TRBD2 TGCAGCGTTGAGGGCGGGAGTCTCGAGCAGCTCTTC CSVEGGSLEQLF